These 30 T cell receptor beta chains were sequenced from one sample in a study of shared clonotypes between healthy human individuals. Method: immunoSEQ multiplex PCR; TCRdb's copy keeps in-frame clones and lacks some. The profile shows hundreds of thousands of clones, 55% to 75% of them singletons. Sequenced sample: memory CD4+ T cells sorted from blood. Subset given: CD45RA-negative fraction. These receptors were collected from a woman aged 30 to 39 in good health.

The chain combines TRBV30 with TRBJ1-5; D is undetermined. Looked up from germline, CDR1 is GTSNPN and CDR2 is SVGIG (reference sequence). Trimming shortened V by 5 bases and J by 4 bases, and 12 bases separated the two germline ends. This CDR3 contains 13 residues. The CDR3 sequence is CAWGAGGNQPQHF. The CDR3 DNA sequence: TGTGCCTGGGGTGCAGGCGGTAATCAGCCCCAGCATTTT. Looking up the rest from reference TRBV30 and TRBJ1-5 gives the full variable domain: SQTIHQWPATLVQPVGSPLSLECTVEGTSNPNLYWYRQAAGRGLQLLFYSVGIGQISSEVPQNLSASRPQDRQFILSSKKLLLSDSGFYLCAWGAGGNQPQHFGDGTRLSIL.

The V and J genes are TRBV5-1 and TRBJ2-7; 11 bases align to TRBD1. This CDR3 is 15 amino acids long. V shed 4 bases and J 3 bases; nucleotides not matched to a gene: 6. Germline V gene data show CDR1 as SGHRS and CDR2 as YFSETQ. The CDR3 loop reads CASSPGDRGIYEQYF. The CDR3 DNA is TGCGCCAGCAGCCCGGGGGACAGGGGGATCTACGAGCAGTACTTC.

The chain couples TRBV5-1 to TRBJ2-5, with TRBD1 identical over 9 bases. The germline V gene has CDR1 SGHRS and CDR2 YFSETQ. The J segment lost 4 bases and the V segment lost 4 bases, leaving 11 bases of the junction unmatched. CDR3 size: 16 residues. CDR3 coding DNA: TGCGCCAGCAGCACCCGGACAGGGGCTCAGGGAGAGACCCAGTACTTC. This codes for CASSTRTGAQGETQYF.

For this clone: It differs at one base from a far larger clone, so likely a read error. This chain joins TRBV7-8 and TRBJ2-2; the match to TRBD1 covers 7 bases. This CDR3 comprises 13 residues. Germline V lookup: CDR1 SGHVS, CDR2 FQNEAQ. V trimming: 5 bases; J trimming: 5 bases; junction bases outside the gene matches: 2. CDR3 sequence reads: CASSVQGTGELFF. CDR3 nucleotides: TGTGCCAGCAGCGTACAGGGGACCGGGGAGCTGTTTTTT. Based on the CDR3 plus reference TRBV7-8 and TRBJ2-2, the full variable domain is GAGVSQSPRYKVAKRGQDVALRCDPISGHVSLFWYQQALGQGPEFLTYFQNEAQLDKSGLPSDRFFAERPEGSVSTLKIQRTQQEDSAVYLCASSVQGTGELFFGEGSRLTVL.

This clone was seen a few times. V and J are TRBV5-1 and TRBJ2-1, with 7 bases identical to TRBD2. V lost 4 bases, J lost 7 bases, and 8 bases stayed unmatched. The CDR3 length is 14 residues. Germline lookup yields CDR1 SGHRS and CDR2 YFSETQ. CDR3 sequence (DNA): TGCGCCAGCAGCCAATGGACTAGTCAGAATGAGCAGTTCTTC. It translates to CASSQWTSQNEQFF.

CDR3 DNA sequence: TGTGCCACCAGGACGGCGGGCGGGAGAGCCTACGAGCAGTACTTC. This sequence encodes CATRTAGGRAYEQYF. The rearrangement uses TRBV6-4 and TRBJ2-5; 7 nucleotides line up with TRBD2. The J call may be in error: the DNA end matches TRBJ2-7 better. The CDR3 is made up of 15 amino acids. CDR1 is MRHNA and CDR2 is SNTAGT in the germline V gene.

J is TRBJ2-1 and V is TRBV5-3, with D unclear. TRBV5-3 is classed as an ORF, of uncertain function. CDR3 size: 13 residues. The V end lost 1 base, the J end lost 8 bases, and 10 bases lay between the germline ends. Here the CDR3 DNA reads TGTGCCAGAAGCTTGCGCCGGCGCGATGAGCAGTTCTTC. This gives the protein CARSLRRRDEQFF.

The gene calls are TRBV6-5 and TRBJ1-1; TRBD1 is a possible D gene (5 bases). V dropped 0 bases and J dropped 9 bases, with 17 bases sitting between them. There are 15 residues in the CDR3. The germline CDR1 and CDR2 sequences are MNHEY and SVGAGI. The CDR3 loop reads CASSYSTGPGGKAFF. The CDR3 nucleotides are TGTGCCAGCAGTTACTCAACCGGACCCGGGGGAAAAGCTTTCTTT.

Only one count was recorded for this clone. This rearrangement joins TRBV28 to TRBJ1-5, with no clear D. Trimming stripped 5 bases from V and 6 bases from J, with 8 bases between. Germline V gives CDR1 MDHEN, CDR2 SYDVKM. CDR3 length: 12 amino acids. In nucleotides, the CDR3 is TGTGCCAGCAGTCGGGCTGGTCAGCCCCAGCATTTT. This gives the protein CASSRAGQPQHF.

The J gene is TRBJ2-5, the V gene TRBV7-8; D remains ambiguous. Germline-derived CDR1 and CDR2 are SGHVS and FQNEAQ. Trimming left V 7 bases short and J 6 bases short, with 24 bases between. This CDR3 is 16 amino acids long. CDR3 residues: CASKKEFSLSKQTQYF. In DNA form, the CDR3 reads TGTGCCAGCAAGAAGGAGTTCTCGCTGTCGAAGCAGACCCAGTACTTC.

The V and J genes are TRBV29-1 and TRBJ2-1; 11 positions agree with TRBD2. Germline V CDR1 and CDR2: SQVTM, ANQGSEA. This CDR3 is 14 amino acids long. J gave up 4 bases and V 6 bases, and 5 bases lay outside the gene matches. The CDR3 protein is CSVPSGRRYNEQFF. For the CDR3, the DNA is TGCAGCGTCCCTAGCGGGAGGAGATACAATGAGCAGTTCTTC.

In its sample, this clone was seen once. This sequence joins TRBV7-9 and TRBJ1-1; 9 bases match TRBD1. Germline V lookup: CDR1 SEHNR, CDR2 FQNEAQ (reference sequence). Trimming cost V 4 bases and J 6 bases; bases outside gene matches: 6. CDR3 length: 14 amino acids. CDR3 in DNA: TGTGCCAGCAGCTCGGGGACAGGGACAGCTGAAGCTTTCTTT. This translates into CASSSGTGTAEAFF.

The rearrangement links TRBV9 to TRBJ2-7, with D perhaps matching TRBD2 (6 bases). Germline loops: CDR1 SGDLS, CDR2 YYNGEE. V gave up 6 bases and J gave up 2 bases, with 27 bases separating them. This CDR3 has 18 amino acids. The CDR3 sequence is CASITEVAARRFTYEQYF. The DNA of the CDR3 is TGTGCCAGCATCACCGAGGTAGCGGCCCGCCGATTTACCTACGAGCAGTACTTC.

The rearrangement joins TRBV19 to TRBJ1-2; 9 bases fit TRBD1. This CDR3 region has 15 residues. V lost 5 bases to trimming and J lost 7 bases; unmatched junction nucleotides: 11. Germline CDR1 and CDR2: LNHDA and SQIVND (reference sequence). This CDR3 is CASSVYGTGHRGYTF. The DNA for the CDR3 is TGTGCCAGTAGTGTATACGGGACAGGGCATCGTGGCTACACCTTC.

The V call is TRBV7-9, the J call TRBJ1-4; no clear D. From germline, CDR1 is SEHNR and CDR2 FQNEAQ (reference sequence). Trimming took 4 bases from V and 9 from J, leaving 18 bases between them. The CDR3 covers 15 residues. This chain's CDR3 is CASSSEAGLGKKLFF. In nucleotides, the CDR3 is TGTGCCAGCAGCTCCGAGGCAGGTCTGGGGAAAAAACTGTTTTTT.

The chain is built from TRBV28 and TRBJ2-2; the D is unclear. Germline lookup yields CDR1 MDHEN and CDR2 SYDVKM. Trimming cost V 5 bases and J 5 bases, with 6 bases left between them. There are 12 residues in the CDR3. CDR3 region: CASSQRTGELFF. The CDR3 DNA sequence: TGTGCCAGCAGTCAAAGAACCGGGGAGCTGTTTTTT.

Only a few counts were recorded for this clone. J is TRBJ1-2 and V is TRBV29-1, with D unclear. The CDR3 length is 11 residues. V was trimmed by 8 bases and J by 4 bases, leaving 11 bases between them. Germline loops: CDR1 SQVTM, CDR2 ANQGSEA. The CDR3 loop reads CSTRTVYGYTF. CDR3 DNA sequence: TGCAGCACGCGGACGGTCTATGGCTACACCTTC.

The chain couples TRBV4-1 to TRBJ2-7; 9 bases are shared with TRBD1. This CDR3 comprises 15 residues. CDR1 and CDR2 (germline): MGHRA, YSYEKL. Unmatched junction bases numbered 8, after V lost 4 bases and J lost 4 bases. CDR3 sequence reads: CASSRGTGTGYEQYF. In DNA, the CDR3 is TGCGCCAGCAGCCGAGGTACCGGGACAGGGTACGAGCAGTACTTC.

To note about this clone: This may come from a read error, since a much larger clone is one base off. Other DNA sequences in this specimen translate into the identical CDR3. The rearrangement links TRBV5-1 to TRBJ2-1, with 7 bases aligning to TRBD2. This CDR3 comprises 15 residues. In germline, CDR1 is SGHRS, CDR2 YFSETQ. V was pared by 2 bases and J by 2 bases, with 4 bases of the junction left unmatched. In DNA, the CDR3 is TGCGCCAGCAGCTTTTCCAGCGGGGCCTACAATGAGCAGTTCTTC. This codes for CASSFSSGAYNEQFF.

The chain combines TRBV5-4 with TRBJ1-3; D unresolved. Trimming took off 0 bases at V and 3 bases at J, with 7 bases between the two ends. Germline assignment: CDR1 SGHNT and CDR2 YYREEE (reference sequence). This CDR3 spans 14 amino acids. The chain's CDR3 is CASSLGGFGNTIYF. The CDR3 nucleotides are TGTGCCAGCAGCTTGGGAGGGTTTGGAAACACCATATATTTT. The variable domain in full, with the rest retrieved from reference TRBV5-4 and TRBJ1-3, is ETGVTQSPTHLIKTRGQQVTLRCSSQSGHNTVSWYQQALGQGPQFIFQYYREEENGRGNFPPRFSGLQFPNYSSELNVNALELDDSALYLCASSLGGFGNTIYFGEGSWLTVV.

This chain links TRBV11-3 with TRBJ2-1, with TRBD2 identical over 7 bases. The CDR3 contains 14 residues. Trimming at V came to 5 bases and at J to 7 bases, leaving 8 bases not matched to a gene. Per the germline V gene, CDR1 is SGHNT and CDR2 is YENEEA. Here the CDR3 DNA reads TGTGCCAGCAGCCCCGGACTAGAAGCGAATGAGCAGTTCTTC. Translating it yields CASSPGLEANEQFF.

The V gene is TRBV18, the J gene TRBJ2-7; a weak D match, TRBD2 (6 bases). This CDR3 spans 15 amino acids. Per the germline V gene, CDR1 is KGHSH and CDR2 is LQKENI. V lost 4 bases to trimming and J lost 1 base, with 14 bases between them. CDR3 DNA sequence: TGTGCCAGCTCACAGCAGAGGGAGGTTTCCTACGAGCAGTACTTC. This encodes CASSQQREVSYEQYF.

This chain connects TRBV2 to TRBJ2-1; 7 nucleotides agree with TRBD2. J gave up 7 bases and V 8 bases, and 14 bases lay outside the gene matches. The germline CDR1 and CDR2 sequences are SNHLY and FYNNEI. The CDR3 consists of 15 residues. CDR3: CASGLAGELDNEQFF. The CDR3 DNA sequence: TGTGCCAGCGGCTTAGCGGGTGAGCTAGATAATGAGCAGTTCTTC.

The genes are TRBV7-2 and TRBJ2-3; D tentatively reads TRBD1 or TRBD2 (6 bases each). The germline V gene has CDR1 SGHTA and CDR2 FQGNSA. V lost 2 bases and J lost 6, with 18 bases in between. The CDR3 is 16 residues long. The CDR3 DNA follows: TGTGCCAGCAGCTTACGACTTCTGGGGGGCGGGGATACGCAGTATTTT. Its translation is CASSLRLLGGGDTQYF.

The J gene is TRBJ2-3, the V gene TRBV5-1; 14 bases are a match to TRBD2. Germline lookup yields CDR1 SGHRS and CDR2 YFSETQ. V was pared by 4 bases and J by 2 bases, with 12 bases of the junction left unmatched. The CDR3 spans 19 residues. This CDR3 reads CASSRTGTSGREVTDTQYF. The CDR3 DNA reads as TGCGCCAGCAGCCGGACCGGGACTAGCGGGAGAGAGGTCACAGATACGCAGTATTTT. Full variable domain (missing parts from reference TRBV5-1 and TRBJ2-3): KAGVTQTPRYLIKTRGQQVTLSCSPISGHRSVSWYQQTPGQGLQFLFEYFSETQRNKGNFPGRFSGRQFSNSRSEMNVSTLELGDSALYLCASSRTGTSGREVTDTQYFGPGTRLTVL.

The rearrangement links TRBV18 to TRBJ2-1; D possibly corresponds to TRBD2 (5 bases). Germline-derived CDR1 and CDR2 are KGHSH and LQKENI. Trimming stripped 1 base from V and 8 bases from J, with 12 bases between. The CDR3 is 14 amino acids. CDR3 DNA sequence: TGTGCCAGCTCACCACGGCCTAGCAACGATGAGCAGTTCTTC. Its translation: CASSPRPSNDEQFF.

The chain's CDR3 is CASSVGQANTEAFF. Written as DNA, the CDR3 is TGTGCCAGCAGCGTGGGACAGGCAAACACTGAAGCTTTCTTT. V gene TRBV7-9 combines with J gene TRBJ1-1, with TRBD1 identical over 8 bases. CDR1 and CDR2 from the germline V gene are SEHNR and FQNEAQ (reference sequence). Trimming removed 5 bases from V and 2 bases from J; junction bases left unmatched: 4. CDR3 length: 14 residues.

This clone occurred a few times. This chain connects TRBV4-2 to TRBJ2-3; D gene unclear. V was pared by 0 bases and J by 4 bases, with 14 bases between. The CDR3 length is 16 residues. Germline CDR1 and CDR2: LGHNA and YNFKEQ. Written as DNA, the CDR3 is TGTGCCAGCAGCCAAGATCTAGGGAAAGGGTCAGATACGCAGTATTTT. Its translation is CASSQDLGKGSDTQYF.

With respect to this clone: At one end, the junction sequence differs from germline, possibly due to a read error. The chain combines TRBV5-1 with TRBJ2-5, with D perhaps matching TRBD1 (5 bases). This CDR3 has 11 amino acids. The V gene's germline CDR1 is SGHRS and CDR2 YFSETQ. The CDR3, as DNA: TGCGCCAGCACCTTGGGGCCGGCCCAGTACTTC. Translated, it gives CASTLGPAQYF.

The chain combines TRBV11-3 with TRBJ2-2, with 11 bases matching TRBD1. The CDR3 is 17 amino acids. V lost 5 bases and J lost 4; bases outside the gene matches: 9. Germline-derived CDR1 and CDR2 are SGHNT and YENEEA. This chain's CDR3 is CASSPTPGQGGTGELFF. The CDR3 bases are TGTGCCAGCAGCCCAACCCCGGGACAGGGGGGCACCGGGGAGCTGTTTTTT.